This T cell receptor (beta chain) appears in the sequencing data of a study of CXCR3-negative and CXCR3-positive naive CD8 T cells. Findings and limits, study-wide: Similarly elevated diversity marked both naive subsets, with memory CD8+ cells showing far lower diversity. CXCR3-positive naive cells had TRB CDR3s that were more hydrophobic than CXCR3-negative naive cells had.

CDR3 length: 14 residues. 5' RACE with UMI labels generated the TRB cDNA libraries. Reanalyzing the 5' RACE reads, TCRdb keeps one entry per CDR3 protein, without DNA. This table lists about 24,000 distinct CDR3 sequences. Details on this clonotype: Its antigen remains unknown.

The sample consisted of naive CXCR3- CD8+ T cells from blood. The subset denotes: CD45RO-CCR7+CD27+CD95- naive CD8+ T cells lacking CXCR3 (TNR3-). The receptor was isolated from a human donor in good health. Some clones in this sample may be carry-over from other donors' samples. V gene TRBV12-3 or TRBV12-4 combines with J gene TRBJ1-2; lacking DNA, the TRBD1 call made by TCRdb goes unchecked. CDR3 sequence reads: CASMGGRGLYGYTF.